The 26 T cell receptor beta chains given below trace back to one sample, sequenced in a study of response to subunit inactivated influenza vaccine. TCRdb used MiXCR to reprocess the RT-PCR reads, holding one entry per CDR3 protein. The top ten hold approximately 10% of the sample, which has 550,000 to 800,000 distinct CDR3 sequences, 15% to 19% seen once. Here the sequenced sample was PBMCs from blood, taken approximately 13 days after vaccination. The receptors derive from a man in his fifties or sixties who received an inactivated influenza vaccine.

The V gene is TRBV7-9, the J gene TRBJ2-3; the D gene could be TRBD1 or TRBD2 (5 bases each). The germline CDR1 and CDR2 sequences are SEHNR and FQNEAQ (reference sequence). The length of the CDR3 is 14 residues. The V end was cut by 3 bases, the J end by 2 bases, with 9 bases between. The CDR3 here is CASSLGEHTDTQYF. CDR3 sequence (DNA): TGTGCCAGCAGCTTGGGGGAACACACAGATACGCAGTATTTT.

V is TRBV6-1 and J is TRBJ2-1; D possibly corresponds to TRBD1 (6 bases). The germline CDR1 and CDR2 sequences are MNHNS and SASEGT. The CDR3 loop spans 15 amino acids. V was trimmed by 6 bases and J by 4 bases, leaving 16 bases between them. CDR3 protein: CASSNLQGLYNEQFF. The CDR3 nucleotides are TGTGCCAGCAGCAACCTCCAGGGGTTGTACAATGAGCAGTTCTTC.

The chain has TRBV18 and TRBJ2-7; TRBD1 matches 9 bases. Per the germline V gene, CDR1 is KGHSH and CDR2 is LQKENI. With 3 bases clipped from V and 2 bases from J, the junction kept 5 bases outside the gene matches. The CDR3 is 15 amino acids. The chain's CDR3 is CASSPQGQGTYEQYF. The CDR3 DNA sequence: TGTGCCAGCTCACCCCAGGGACAGGGAACCTACGAGCAGTACTTC.

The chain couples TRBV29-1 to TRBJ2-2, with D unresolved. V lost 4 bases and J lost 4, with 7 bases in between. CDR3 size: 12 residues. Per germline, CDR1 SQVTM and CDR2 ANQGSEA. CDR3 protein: CSVVALTGELFF. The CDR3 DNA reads TGCAGCGTTGTGGCCCTCACCGGGGAGCTGTTTTTT.

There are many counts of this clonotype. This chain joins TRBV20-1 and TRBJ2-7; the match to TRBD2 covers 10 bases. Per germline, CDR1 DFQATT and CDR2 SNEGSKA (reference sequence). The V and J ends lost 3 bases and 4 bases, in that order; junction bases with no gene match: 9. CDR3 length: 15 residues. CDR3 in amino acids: CSASPGLARVYEQYF. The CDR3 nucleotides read TGCAGTGCTAGCCCGGGACTAGCGAGGGTATACGAGCAGTACTTC.

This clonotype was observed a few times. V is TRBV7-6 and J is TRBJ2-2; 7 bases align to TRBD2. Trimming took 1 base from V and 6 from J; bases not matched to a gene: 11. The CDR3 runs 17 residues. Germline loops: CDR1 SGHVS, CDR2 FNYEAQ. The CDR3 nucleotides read TGTGCCAGCAGCTTAGAAGTTAGCGGGTATATGGCCGGGGAGCTGTTTTTT. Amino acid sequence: CASSLEVSGYMAGELFF.

The CDR3 nucleotides are TGTGCCAGCAGCCCTCGGACGGCGATGAACACTGAAGCTTTCTTT. This sequence encodes CASSPRTAMNTEAFF. The rearrangement uses TRBV7-9 and TRBJ1-1; no firm D call. This CDR3 spans 15 amino acids. The V end was cut by 5 bases, the J end by 0 bases, with 13 bases between. Germline V lookup: CDR1 SEHNR, CDR2 FQNEAQ (reference sequence).

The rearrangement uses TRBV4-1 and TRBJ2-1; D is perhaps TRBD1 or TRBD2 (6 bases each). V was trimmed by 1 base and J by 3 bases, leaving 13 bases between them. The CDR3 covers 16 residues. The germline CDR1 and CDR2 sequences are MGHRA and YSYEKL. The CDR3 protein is CASSQGSGANYNEQFF. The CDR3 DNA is TGCGCCAGCAGCCAAGGATCGGGGGCCAACTACAATGAGCAGTTCTTC.

CDR3 nucleotides: TGCAGTGCTAGCTACAGTATCAATGAGCAGTTCTTC. It encodes CSASYSINEQFF. This chain connects TRBV20-1 to TRBJ2-1; D call uncertain. The CDR3 extends over 12 amino acids. Germline CDR1 DFQATT, CDR2 SNEGSKA (reference sequence). V was pared by 3 bases and J by 6 bases, with 9 bases between.

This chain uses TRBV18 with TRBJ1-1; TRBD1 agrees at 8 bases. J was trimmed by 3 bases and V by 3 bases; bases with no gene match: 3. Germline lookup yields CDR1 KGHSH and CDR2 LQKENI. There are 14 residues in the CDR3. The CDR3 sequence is CASSPDRAYTEAFF. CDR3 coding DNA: TGTGCCAGCTCACCGGACAGGGCTTACACTGAAGCTTTCTTT.

DNA for the CDR3: TGTGCCGGCGGACAGAGCTCCTACGAGCAGTACTTC. Protein: CAGGQSSYEQYF. V and J are TRBV2 and TRBJ2-7, with D perhaps matching TRBD1 (6 bases). Germline V CDR1 and CDR2: SNHLY, FYNNEI. The CDR3 has 12 residues. Between the trimmed V and J ends, which lost 11 bases and 0 bases, there was a span of 11 bases.

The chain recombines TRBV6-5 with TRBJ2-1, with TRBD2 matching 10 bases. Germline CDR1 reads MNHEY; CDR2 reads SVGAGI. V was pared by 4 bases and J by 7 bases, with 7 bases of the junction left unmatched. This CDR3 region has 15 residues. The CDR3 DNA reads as TGTGCCAGCAGTTCGGGGACTAGCGCACGGAATGAGCAGTTCTTC. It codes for CASSSGTSARNEQFF.

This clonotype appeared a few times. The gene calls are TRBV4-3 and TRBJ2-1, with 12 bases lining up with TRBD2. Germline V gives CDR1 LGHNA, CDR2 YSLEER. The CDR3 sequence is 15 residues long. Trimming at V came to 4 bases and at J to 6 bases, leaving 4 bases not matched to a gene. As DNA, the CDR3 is TGCGCCAGCAGCCTGACTAGCGGGAGAACCAATGAGCAGTTCTTC. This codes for CASSLTSGRTNEQFF.

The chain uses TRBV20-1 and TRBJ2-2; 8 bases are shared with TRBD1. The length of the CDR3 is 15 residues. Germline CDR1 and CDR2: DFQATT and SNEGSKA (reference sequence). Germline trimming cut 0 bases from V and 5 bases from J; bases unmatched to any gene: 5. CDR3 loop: CSARDRRGRTGELFF. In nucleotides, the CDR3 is TGCAGTGCTAGAGATCGCAGGGGGCGAACCGGGGAGCTGTTTTTT.

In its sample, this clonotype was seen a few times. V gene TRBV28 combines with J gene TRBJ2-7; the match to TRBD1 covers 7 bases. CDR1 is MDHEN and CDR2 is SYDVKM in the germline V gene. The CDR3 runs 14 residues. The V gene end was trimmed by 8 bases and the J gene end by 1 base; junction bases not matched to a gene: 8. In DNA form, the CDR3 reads TGTGCCAGCGATAGACAGGGCCGTTCCTACGAGCAGTACTTC. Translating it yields CASDRQGRSYEQYF.

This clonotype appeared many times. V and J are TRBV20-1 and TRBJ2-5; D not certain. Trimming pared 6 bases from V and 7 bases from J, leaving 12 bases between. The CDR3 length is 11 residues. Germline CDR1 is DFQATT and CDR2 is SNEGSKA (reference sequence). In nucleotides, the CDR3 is TGCAGTGCGACAAGCGTGGGGACCCAGTACTTC. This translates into CSATSVGTQYF.

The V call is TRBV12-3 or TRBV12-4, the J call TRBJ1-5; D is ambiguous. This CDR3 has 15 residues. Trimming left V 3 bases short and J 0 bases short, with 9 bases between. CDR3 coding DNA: TGTGCCAGCAGTTTTGACGTAAATAGCAATCAGCCCCAGCATTTT. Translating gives CASSFDVNSNQPQHF.

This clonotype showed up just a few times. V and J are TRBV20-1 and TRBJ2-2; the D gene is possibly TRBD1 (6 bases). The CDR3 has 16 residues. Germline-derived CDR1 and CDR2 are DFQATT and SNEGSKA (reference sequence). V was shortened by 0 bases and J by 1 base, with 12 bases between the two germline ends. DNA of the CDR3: TGCAGTGCTAGAGATCCTCCGGGACAGAACACCGGGGAGCTGTTTTTT. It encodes CSARDPPGQNTGELFF.

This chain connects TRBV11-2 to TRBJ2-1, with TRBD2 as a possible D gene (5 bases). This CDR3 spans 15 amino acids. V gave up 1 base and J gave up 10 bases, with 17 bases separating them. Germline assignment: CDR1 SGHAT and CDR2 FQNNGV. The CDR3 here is CASSLAGYAGGEQFF. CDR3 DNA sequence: TGTGCCAGCAGCTTAGCCGGGTACGCCGGCGGGGAGCAGTTCTTC.

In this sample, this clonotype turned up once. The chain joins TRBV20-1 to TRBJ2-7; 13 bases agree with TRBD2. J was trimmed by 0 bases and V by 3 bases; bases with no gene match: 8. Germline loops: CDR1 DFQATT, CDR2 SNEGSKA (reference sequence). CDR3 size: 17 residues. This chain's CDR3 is CSASAGTSGKTSYEQYF. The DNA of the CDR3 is TGCAGTGCTAGTGCGGGGACTAGCGGGAAGACCTCCTACGAGCAGTACTTC.

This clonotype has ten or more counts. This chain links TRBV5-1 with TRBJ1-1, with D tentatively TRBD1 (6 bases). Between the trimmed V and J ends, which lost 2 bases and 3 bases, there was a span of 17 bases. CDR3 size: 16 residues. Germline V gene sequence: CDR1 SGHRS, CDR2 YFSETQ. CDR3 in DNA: TGCGCCAGCAGCTTCGCCCAGCTGGGGGCCTACACTGAAGCTTTCTTT. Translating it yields CASSFAQLGAYTEAFF.

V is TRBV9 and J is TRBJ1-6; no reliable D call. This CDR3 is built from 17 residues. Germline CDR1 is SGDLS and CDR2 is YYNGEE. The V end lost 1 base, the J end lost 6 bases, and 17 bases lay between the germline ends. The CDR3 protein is CASSVSAEPHLNSPLHF. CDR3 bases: TGTGCCAGCAGCGTATCTGCTGAGCCTCACCTTAATTCACCCCTCCACTTT.

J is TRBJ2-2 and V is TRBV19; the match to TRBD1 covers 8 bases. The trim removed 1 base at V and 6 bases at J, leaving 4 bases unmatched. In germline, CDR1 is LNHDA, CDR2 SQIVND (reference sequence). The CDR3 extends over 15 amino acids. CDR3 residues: CASSIGGQVSGELFF. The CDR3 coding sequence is TGTGCCAGTAGTATAGGGGGACAGGTGTCCGGGGAGCTGTTTTTT. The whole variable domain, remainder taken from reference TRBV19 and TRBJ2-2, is DGGITQSPKYLFRKEGQNVTLSCEQNLNHDAMYWYRQDPGQGLRLIYYSQIVNDFQKGDIAEGYSVSREKKESFPLTVTSAQKNPTAFYLCASSIGGQVSGELFFGEGSRLTVL.

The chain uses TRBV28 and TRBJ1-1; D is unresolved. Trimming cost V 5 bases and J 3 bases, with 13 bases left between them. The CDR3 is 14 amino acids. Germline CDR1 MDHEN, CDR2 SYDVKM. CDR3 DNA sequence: TGTGCCAGCAGTCGTGGACTTATTTACACTGAAGCTTTCTTT. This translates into CASSRGLIYTEAFF.

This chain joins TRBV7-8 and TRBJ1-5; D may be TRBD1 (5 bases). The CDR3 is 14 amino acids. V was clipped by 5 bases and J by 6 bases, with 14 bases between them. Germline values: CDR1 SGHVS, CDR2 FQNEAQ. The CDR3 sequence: CASSPGRGGQPQHF. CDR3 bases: TGTGCCAGCAGCCCTGGACGGGGCGGTCAGCCCCAGCATTTT.

CDR3 bases: TGCAGTGCATTTGGCGGGGACCACAATGAGCAGTTCTTC. Translated, it gives CSAFGGDHNEQFF. This chain connects TRBV20-1 to TRBJ2-1; D may be TRBD2 (6 bases). Trimming removed 6 bases at V and 5 bases at J, with 14 bases between. The CDR3 loop spans 13 amino acids. In germline, CDR1 is DFQATT, CDR2 SNEGSKA (reference sequence).